Below are 32 T cell receptor beta chains sequenced from a single sample in a study of T cell repertoires in cytomegalovirus infection. MiXCR was run by TCRdb on the reads, yielding one entry per CDR3 protein. The sample includes hundreds of thousands of distinct CDR3 sequences, 25% to 35% of them seen just once. Their antigens are not known. The starting material was cultured PBMCs, obtained from culture after CMV antigen stimulation. These receptors were obtained from a human donor in good health (CMV status not recorded). Some clones in this sample may be carry-over from other donors' samples.

This clonotype appeared a few times. V and J are TRBV12-3 or TRBV12-4 and TRBJ1-2, with TRBD1 identical over 7 bases. Trimming took 6 bases from V and 0 from J; bases not matched to a gene: 7. The length of the CDR3 is 15 residues. CDR3 sequence reads: CASRETGAPNYGYTF. The CDR3 coding sequence is TGTGCCAGCAGAGAAACAGGGGCTCCTAACTATGGCTACACCTTC.

The CDR3 DNA reads as TGCGCCAGCAGCCAAGTATCCGGGGGCTATGGCTACACCTTC. This translates into CASSQVSGGYGYTF. The chain employs TRBV4-1 and TRBJ1-2, with a weak D call TRBD1 (5 bases). Trimming shortened V by 1 base and J by 4 bases, and 10 bases separated the two germline ends. Germline V gives CDR1 MGHRA, CDR2 YSYEKL. The CDR3 loop spans 14 amino acids.

This clonotype was observed a handful of times. J is TRBJ1-2 and V is TRBV12-3 or TRBV12-4, with D perhaps TRBD1 (5 bases). The V end was cut by 9 bases, the J end by 2 bases, with 10 bases between. This CDR3 is 12 amino acids long. The CDR3 sequence is CASGGLNYGYTF. The CDR3 DNA reads TGTGCCAGTGGGGGACTAAACTATGGCTACACCTTC.

This clonotype was counted only a few times. J is TRBJ1-5 and V is TRBV2; D is perhaps TRBD1 (5 bases). The CDR3 spans 14 residues. The germline V and J ends were trimmed by 4 bases and 3 bases, with 10 bases remaining between them. CDR1 is SNHLY, CDR2 FYNNEI, per germline. The CDR3 protein is CASSGDGYNQPQHF. The CDR3 nucleotides are TGTGCCAGCAGTGGGGACGGATACAATCAGCCCCAGCATTTT.

The table lists this clonotype with a few counts. The genes are TRBV6-5 and TRBJ2-3; D perhaps matches TRBD1 (5 bases). Between the trimmed V and J ends, which lost 6 bases and 5 bases, there was a span of 15 bases. Germline-derived CDR1 and CDR2 are MNHEY and SVGAGI. This CDR3 has 14 residues. CDR3 DNA: TGTGCCAGCAGCCCCCCTGGGGCCTTAGATACGCAGTATTTT. It is translated as CASSPPGALDTQYF.

V is TRBV27 and J is TRBJ2-7, with TRBD2 matching 8 bases. Germline trimming cut 7 bases from V and 2 bases from J; bases unmatched to any gene: 7. This CDR3 spans 14 amino acids. Germline V lookup: CDR1 MNHEY, CDR2 SMNVEV (reference sequence). The CDR3 DNA is TGTGCCAGCATTAACCTAGCGGGTGCCTACGAGCAGTACTTC. As protein: CASINLAGAYEQYF.

This chain links TRBV11-2 with TRBJ2-1; 10 bases agree with TRBD2. The germline CDR1 and CDR2 sequences are SGHAT and FQNNGV. With V trimmed by 0 bases and J by 7 bases, 6 bases remained unmatched. This CDR3 is 16 amino acids long. CDR3 in DNA: TGTGCCAGCAGCTTAGATCTTAGCGGGGGGAATAATGAGCAGTTCTTC. Translated: CASSLDLSGGNNEQFF.

This clonotype has at least ten counts. V usage is TRBV12-3 or TRBV12-4 and J usage is TRBJ1-3; weak D call: TRBD1 (6 bases). This CDR3 contains 16 residues. Trimming stripped 8 bases from V and 4 bases from J, with 21 bases between. This CDR3 is CASLRNRGAEGNTIYF. The CDR3, as DNA: TGTGCCAGCCTCCGAAATCGGGGGGCGGAGGGAAACACCATATATTTT.

This clonotype was observed a handful of times. The rearrangement uses TRBV7-2 and TRBJ2-7, with D uncertain. Germline-derived CDR1 and CDR2 are SGHTA and FQGNSA. The CDR3 length is 17 residues. With 1 base removed from V and 5 bases from J, the gap between germline ends came to 21 bases. DNA for the CDR3: TGTGCCAGCAGCTTAGAGGCGTGGGCGCGGTTAGTACACGAGCAGTACTTC. It translates to CASSLEAWARLVHEQYF.

The chain is built from TRBV12-3 or TRBV12-4 and TRBJ1-5, with D tentatively TRBD1 (6 bases). Trimming took off 5 bases at V and 2 bases at J, with 10 bases between the two ends. CDR3 length equals 14 residues. In DNA form, the CDR3 reads TGTGCCAGCAGTAGGCAGGGGCGCAATCAGCCCCAGCATTTT. Translated, it gives CASSRQGRNQPQHF.

V is TRBV6-5 and J is TRBJ2-3, with 11 bases lining up with TRBD2. Losses at the gene ends were 5 bases for V and 3 bases for J; bases not matched to a gene: 4. CDR1 and CDR2 from the germline V gene are MNHEY and SVGAGI. This CDR3 is 15 amino acids long. For the CDR3, the DNA is TGTGCCAGCAGTACCTGGACTAGCGGGACAGATACGCAGTATTTT. Amino acids: CASSTWTSGTDTQYF.

In this sample, this clonotype turned up many times. The V gene is TRBV7-2, the J gene TRBJ1-1; D is unclear. V was clipped by 1 base and J by 1 base, with 7 bases between them. The CDR3 consists of 14 residues. Per germline, CDR1 SGHTA and CDR2 FQGNSA. The CDR3 DNA reads as TGTGCCAGCAGCTTAGGGACTCAGAACACTGAAGCTTTCTTT. Translated: CASSLGTQNTEAFF.

This chain connects TRBV30 to TRBJ2-5, with D perhaps TRBD1 or TRBD2 (5 bases each). Trimming took 2 bases from V and 0 from J, leaving 10 bases between them. Germline-derived CDR1 and CDR2 are GTSNPN and SVGIG (reference sequence). The CDR3 covers 14 residues. Written as DNA, the CDR3 is TGTGCCTGGAGTCGGGGCGGTAACCAAGAGACCCAGTACTTC. Its protein is CAWSRGGNQETQYF.

This chain links TRBV7-8 with TRBJ1-5; D remains ambiguous. CDR3 length equals 16 residues. The germline V and J ends were trimmed by 0 bases and 4 bases, with 13 bases remaining between them. Germline CDR1 and CDR2: SGHVS and FQNEAQ. For the CDR3, the DNA is TGTGCCAGCAGCTTAGCAAGAAGGGTAGGGAATCAGCCCCAGCATTTT. This gives the protein CASSLARRVGNQPQHF. Full variable domain (outside the CDR3, taken from reference TRBV7-8 and TRBJ1-5): GAGVSQSPRYKVAKRGQDVALRCDPISGHVSLFWYQQALGQGPEFLTYFQNEAQLDKSGLPSDRFFAERPEGSVSTLKIQRTQQEDSAVYLCASSLARRVGNQPQHFGDGTRLSIL.

This clonotype was seen a few times. The CDR3 DNA follows: TGCAGCGGGGGGAGTGGGGCCTACGAGCAGTACTTC. Protein: CSGGSGAYEQYF. The V gene is TRBV29-1, the J gene TRBJ2-7; tentatively, D is TRBD1 or TRBD2 (5 bases each). Germline V gives CDR1 SQVTM, CDR2 ANQGSEA. With 7 bases removed from V and 2 bases from J, the gap between germline ends came to 12 bases. CDR3 length: 12 amino acids.

In regard to this clonotype: This could be a read error, since a much larger clone is one nucleotide away. The rearrangement uses TRBV7-8 and TRBJ2-1; possibly TRBD1 for D (5 bases). Trimming left V 7 bases short and J 0 bases short, with 16 bases between. The CDR3 runs 16 residues. Germline V gene lookup returns CDR1 SGHVS and CDR2 FQNEAQ. The CDR3 sequence is CASNEPDILSYNEQFF. The CDR3 nucleotides read TGTGCCAGCAACGAACCGGACATCCTCTCCTACAATGAGCAGTTCTTC.

CDR3 residues: CASSPKVYEQYF. Written as DNA, the CDR3 is TGTGCCAGCAGCCCTAAGGTGTACGAGCAGTACTTC. V gene TRBV7-4 combines with J gene TRBJ2-7; D call uncertain. This CDR3 comprises 12 residues. CDR1 is SGHVT, CDR2 SQSDAQ, per germline. The V end lost 5 bases, the J end lost 4 bases, and 9 bases lay between the germline ends.

This clonotype has a handful of counts. J is TRBJ2-1 and V is TRBV29-1; 9 nucleotides line up with TRBD2. Germline assignment: CDR1 SQVTM and CDR2 ANQGSEA. Trimming took 2 bases from V and 0 from J; bases not matched to a gene: 2. CDR3 size: 15 residues. CDR3 nucleotides: TGCAGCGTTGAACTAGCGGGATTCTCCTACAATGAGCAGTTCTTC. Protein sequence: CSVELAGFSYNEQFF.

This clonotype was seen at least ten times. The chain links TRBV7-6 to TRBJ1-4; 9 bases line up with TRBD1. The V gene's germline CDR1 is SGHVS and CDR2 FNYEAQ. V was clipped by 1 base and J by 7 bases; unmatched bases: 4. CDR3 length equals 15 residues. The CDR3 DNA reads as TGTGCCAGCAGCTTAGGGACAGGGGATGGTGAAAAACTGTTTTTT. Protein sequence: CASSLGTGDGEKLFF. The full variable domain, rest sourced from reference TRBV7-6 and TRBJ1-4, is GAGVSQSPRYKVTKRGQDVALRCDPISGHVSLYWYRQALGQGPEFLTYFNYEAQQDKSGLPNDRFSAERPEGSISTLTIQRTEQRDSAMYRCASSLGTGDGEKLFFGSGTQLSVL.

This chain connects TRBV7-3 to TRBJ2-5; D is ambiguous. There are 13 residues in the CDR3. Trimming took 1 base from V and 1 from J, leaving 4 bases between them. Per germline, CDR1 SGHTA and CDR2 FQGTGA. This CDR3 is CASSLSPQETQYF. The CDR3 DNA follows: TGTGCCAGCAGCTTAAGCCCCCAAGAGACCCAGTACTTC.

This clonotype showed up just once. The V and J genes are TRBV28 and TRBJ1-5; 9 bases fit TRBD1. Germline V gene lookup returns CDR1 MDHEN and CDR2 SYDVKM. V lost 10 bases to trimming and J lost 4 bases; unmatched junction nucleotides: 8. CDR3 size: 14 residues. CDR3 in amino acids: CANSDRGWNQPQHF. The CDR3 bases are TGTGCCAACTCGGACAGGGGTTGGAATCAGCCCCAGCATTTT.

V and J are TRBV6-6 and TRBJ2-3; D is possibly TRBD2 (6 bases). Trimming pared 5 bases from V and 2 bases from J, leaving 14 bases between. The CDR3 has 15 amino acids. The germline V gene has CDR1 MNHNY and CDR2 SVGAGI (reference sequence). The CDR3 loop is CASSGLGGATDTQYF. The CDR3 bases are TGTGCCAGCAGTGGCCTGGGGGGTGCCACAGATACGCAGTATTTT.

The chain couples TRBV13 to TRBJ2-7, with unresolved D. The CDR3 is 14 amino acids. V gave up 5 bases and J gave up 2 bases, with 13 bases separating them. Germline loops: CDR1 PRHDT, CDR2 FYEKMQ (reference sequence). CDR3 loop: CASSTPAITYEQYF. Written as DNA, the CDR3 is TGTGCCAGCAGCACTCCAGCGATAACCTACGAGCAGTACTTC.

This clonotype was seen only a few times. The chain employs TRBV6-5 and TRBJ2-7; 8 nucleotides agree with TRBD1. The V segment lost 4 bases and the J segment 6 bases; nucleotides outside the gene matches: 5. CDR1 is MNHEY, CDR2 SVGAGI, per germline. The CDR3 length is 13 residues. CDR3 protein: CASSFRTGREQYF. Written as DNA, the CDR3 is TGTGCCAGCAGTTTTCGGACAGGGCGCGAGCAGTACTTC.

This clonotype was detected ten times or more. The chain joins TRBV27 to TRBJ2-7; 8 bases are shared with TRBD2. The CDR3 loop spans 12 amino acids. Germline values: CDR1 MNHEY, CDR2 SMNVEV (reference sequence). The junction had 1 base not matched to a gene; V was cut back by 6 bases and J by 3 bases. The CDR3 reads CASSRGGYEQYF. The CDR3 DNA sequence: TGTGCCAGCAGCCGGGGGGGCTACGAGCAGTACTTC.

J is TRBJ2-5 and V is TRBV18; D not certain. CDR3 length: 14 amino acids. V lost 6 bases and J 0 bases, leaving 11 bases between the germline ends. Germline loops: CDR1 KGHSH, CDR2 LQKENI. CDR3 in amino acids: CASSRTLYQETQYF. The DNA for the CDR3 is TGTGCCAGCTCGCGCACCCTTTACCAAGAGACCCAGTACTTC.

This clonotype was recorded only once. Here the CDR3 reads CASTPGGPYNEQFF. The CDR3 region has the DNA TGTGCCAGTACCCCGGGGGGGCCTTACAATGAGCAGTTCTTC. The rearrangement joins TRBV19 to TRBJ2-1, with 8 bases fitting TRBD2. V shed 7 bases and J 4 bases; nucleotides not matched to a gene: 6. This CDR3 has 14 amino acids. From germline, CDR1 is LNHDA and CDR2 SQIVND (reference sequence).

V and J are TRBV27 and TRBJ2-7; TRBD1 aligns across 7 bases. This CDR3 spans 14 amino acids. Germline V gene lookup returns CDR1 MNHEY and CDR2 SMNVEV (reference sequence). Trimming cost V 3 bases and J 3 bases; bases outside gene matches: 5. CDR3 sequence reads: CASSFEGARYEQYF. DNA of the CDR3: TGTGCCAGCAGTTTTGAGGGGGCTCGCTACGAGCAGTACTTC.

V usage is TRBV19 and J usage is TRBJ2-7; 7 positions match TRBD2. Germline lookup yields CDR1 LNHDA and CDR2 SQIVND (reference sequence). Unmatched junction bases numbered 1, after V lost 2 bases and J lost 0 bases. The CDR3 runs 14 residues. CDR3 DNA sequence: TGTGCCAGTAGTATACGCGGGAGCTCCTACGAGCAGTACTTC. Protein sequence: CASSIRGSSYEQYF.

This chain joins TRBV9 and TRBJ2-5, with 12 nucleotides matching TRBD1. V was clipped by 3 bases and J by 7 bases; unmatched bases: 16. The CDR3 is 18 residues long. Per the germline V gene, CDR1 is SGDLS and CDR2 is YYNGEE. The CDR3 region is CASSGGPGPGQGAGTQYF. The CDR3 DNA reads TGTGCCAGCAGCGGCGGACCGGGACCGGGACAGGGGGCAGGGACCCAGTACTTC.

This clonotype was seen a handful of times. J is TRBJ2-2 and V is TRBV11-2; the match to TRBD2 covers 12 bases. CDR1 SGHAT and CDR2 FQNNGV come from the germline V gene. V trimming: 5 bases; J trimming: 6 bases; junction bases outside the gene matches: 10. The CDR3 spans 17 residues. CDR3 protein: CASSTWTSGDGSGELFF. The CDR3, as DNA: TGTGCCAGCAGCACTTGGACTAGCGGGGATGGGTCCGGGGAGCTGTTTTTT.

The genes are TRBV4-2 and TRBJ1-3; weak D call: TRBD1 (5 bases). The germline V and J ends were trimmed by 2 bases and 4 bases, with 15 bases remaining between them. The CDR3 spans 16 residues. Germline V gene lookup returns CDR1 LGHNA and CDR2 YNFKEQ. In nucleotides, the CDR3 is TGTGCCAGCAGCCAATTACGGGACCGGAAGGGAAACACCATATATTTT. Protein: CASSQLRDRKGNTIYF.